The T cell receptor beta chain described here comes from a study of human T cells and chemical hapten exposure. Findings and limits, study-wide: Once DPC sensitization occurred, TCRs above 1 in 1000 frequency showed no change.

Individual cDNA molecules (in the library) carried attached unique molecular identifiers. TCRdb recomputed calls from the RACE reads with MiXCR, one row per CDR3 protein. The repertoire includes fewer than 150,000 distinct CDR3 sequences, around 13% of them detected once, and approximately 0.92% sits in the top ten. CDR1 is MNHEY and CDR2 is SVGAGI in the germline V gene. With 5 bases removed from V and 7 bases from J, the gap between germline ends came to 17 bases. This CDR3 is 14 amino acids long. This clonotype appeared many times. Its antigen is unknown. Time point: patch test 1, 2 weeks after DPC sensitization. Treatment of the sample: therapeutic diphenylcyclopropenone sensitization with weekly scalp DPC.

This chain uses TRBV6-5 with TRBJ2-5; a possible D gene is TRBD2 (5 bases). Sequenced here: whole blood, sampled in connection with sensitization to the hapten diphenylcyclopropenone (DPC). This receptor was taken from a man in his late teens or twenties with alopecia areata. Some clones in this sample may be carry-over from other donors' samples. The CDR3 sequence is CASSKAWAAGTQYF. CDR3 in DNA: TGTGCCAGCAGTAAGGCGTGGGCGGCGGGGACCCAGTACTTC.